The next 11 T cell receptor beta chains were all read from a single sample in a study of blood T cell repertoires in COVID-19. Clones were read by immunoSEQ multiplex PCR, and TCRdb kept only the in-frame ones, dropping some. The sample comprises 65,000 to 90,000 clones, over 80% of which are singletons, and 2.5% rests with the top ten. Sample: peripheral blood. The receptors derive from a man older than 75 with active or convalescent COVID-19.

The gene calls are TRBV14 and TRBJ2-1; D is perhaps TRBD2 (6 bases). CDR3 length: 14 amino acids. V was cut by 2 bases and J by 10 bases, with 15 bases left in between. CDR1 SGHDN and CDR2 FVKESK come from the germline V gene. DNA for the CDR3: TGTGCCAGCAGCCAATTGTTGGACCGGGGGGAGCAGTTCTTC. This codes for CASSQLLDRGEQFF.

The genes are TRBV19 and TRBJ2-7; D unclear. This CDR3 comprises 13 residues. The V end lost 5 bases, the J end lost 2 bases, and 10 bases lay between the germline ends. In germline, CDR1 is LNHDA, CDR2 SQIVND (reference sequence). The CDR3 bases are TGTGCCAGTAGTCCCCTAGGAACCTACGAGCAGTACTTC. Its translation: CASSPLGTYEQYF.

CDR3 region: CASSLDPPGTNNEQFF. The CDR3, as DNA: TGTGCCAGCAGCTTAGATCCCCCGGGAACTAACAATGAGCAGTTCTTC. This rearrangement joins TRBV11-3 to TRBJ2-1; D possibly corresponds to TRBD2 (5 bases). Germline-derived CDR1 and CDR2 are SGHNT and YENEEA. Trimming cost V 0 bases and J 5 bases, with 14 bases left between them. The CDR3 is made up of 16 amino acids.

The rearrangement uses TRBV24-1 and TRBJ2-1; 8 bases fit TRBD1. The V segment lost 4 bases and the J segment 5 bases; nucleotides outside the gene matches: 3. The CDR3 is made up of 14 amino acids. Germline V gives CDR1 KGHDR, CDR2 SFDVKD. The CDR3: CATSETGEDNEQFF. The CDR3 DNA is TGTGCCACCAGTGAGACAGGGGAGGACAATGAGCAGTTCTTC.

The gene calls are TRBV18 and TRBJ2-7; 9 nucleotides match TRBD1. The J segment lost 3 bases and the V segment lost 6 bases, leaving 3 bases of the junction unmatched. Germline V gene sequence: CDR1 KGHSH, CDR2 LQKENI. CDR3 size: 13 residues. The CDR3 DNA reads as TGTGCCAGCTCCCAGGGACAGGGCTACGAGCAGTACTTC. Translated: CASSQGQGYEQYF.

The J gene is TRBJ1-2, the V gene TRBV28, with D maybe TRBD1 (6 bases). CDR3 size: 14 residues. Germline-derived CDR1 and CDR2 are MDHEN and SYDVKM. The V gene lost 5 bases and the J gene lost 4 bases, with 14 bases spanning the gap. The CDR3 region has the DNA TGTGCCAGCAGTCCGACGGGGACACCCTATGGCTACACCTTC. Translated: CASSPTGTPYGYTF.

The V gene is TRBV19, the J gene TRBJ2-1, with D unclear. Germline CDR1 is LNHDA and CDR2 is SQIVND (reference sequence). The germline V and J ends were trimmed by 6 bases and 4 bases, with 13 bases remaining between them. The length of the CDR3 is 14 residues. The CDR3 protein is CASSPGSLYNEQFF. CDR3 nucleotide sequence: TGTGCCAGTAGCCCAGGTTCTCTATACAATGAGCAGTTCTTC.

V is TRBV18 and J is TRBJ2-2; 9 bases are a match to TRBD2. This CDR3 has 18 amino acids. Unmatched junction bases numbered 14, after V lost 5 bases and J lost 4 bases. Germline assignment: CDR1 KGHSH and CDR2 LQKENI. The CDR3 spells CASSGQAPGTSFTGELFF. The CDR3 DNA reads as TGTGCCAGCTCAGGACAAGCCCCCGGGACTAGCTTCACCGGGGAGCTGTTTTTT. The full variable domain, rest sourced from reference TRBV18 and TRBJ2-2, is NAGVMQNPRHLVRRRGQEARLRCSPMKGHSHVYWYRQLPEEGLKFMVYLQKENIIDESGMPKERFSAEFPKEGPSILRIQQVVRGDSAAYFCASSGQAPGTSFTGELFFGEGSRLTVL.

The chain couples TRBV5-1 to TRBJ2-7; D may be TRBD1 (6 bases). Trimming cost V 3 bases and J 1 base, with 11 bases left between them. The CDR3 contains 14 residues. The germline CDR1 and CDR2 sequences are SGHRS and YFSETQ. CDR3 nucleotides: TGCGCCAGCAGCTCCTGGACAGTTTCCTACGAGCAGTACTTC. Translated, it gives CASSSWTVSYEQYF. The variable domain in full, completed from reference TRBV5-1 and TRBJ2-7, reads KAGVTQTPRYLIKTRGQQVTLSCSPISGHRSVSWYQQTPGQGLQFLFEYFSETQRNKGNFPGRFSGRQFSNSRSEMNVSTLELGDSALYLCASSSWTVSYEQYFGPGTRLTVT.

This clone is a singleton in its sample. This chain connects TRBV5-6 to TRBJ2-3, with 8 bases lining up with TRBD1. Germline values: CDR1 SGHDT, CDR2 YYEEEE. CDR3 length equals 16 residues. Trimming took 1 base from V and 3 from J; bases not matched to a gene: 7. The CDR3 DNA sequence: TGTGCCAGCAGCTTGAGTGGACAGGGATTAACAGATACGCAGTATTTT. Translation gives CASSLSGQGLTDTQYF.

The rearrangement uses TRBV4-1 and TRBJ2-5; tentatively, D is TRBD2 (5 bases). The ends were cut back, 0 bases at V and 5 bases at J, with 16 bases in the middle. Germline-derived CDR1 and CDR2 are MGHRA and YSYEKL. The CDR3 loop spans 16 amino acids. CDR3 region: CASSQDPPSTRETQYF. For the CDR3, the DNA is TGCGCCAGCAGCCAAGATCCGCCTAGCACGAGGGAGACCCAGTACTTC.